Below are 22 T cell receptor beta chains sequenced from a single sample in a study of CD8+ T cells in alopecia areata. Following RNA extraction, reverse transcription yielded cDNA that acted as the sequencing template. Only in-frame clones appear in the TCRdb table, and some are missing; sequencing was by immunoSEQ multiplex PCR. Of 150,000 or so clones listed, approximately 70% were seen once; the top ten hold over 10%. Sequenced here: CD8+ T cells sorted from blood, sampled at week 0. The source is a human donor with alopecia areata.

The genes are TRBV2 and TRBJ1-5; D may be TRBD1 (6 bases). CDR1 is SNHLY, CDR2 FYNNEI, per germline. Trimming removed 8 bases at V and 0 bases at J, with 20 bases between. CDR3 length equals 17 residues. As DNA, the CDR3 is TGTGCCAGCCTTCCTAGTGCAGGGGTTTATAGCAATCAGCCCCAGCATTTT. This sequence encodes CASLPSAGVYSNQPQHF.

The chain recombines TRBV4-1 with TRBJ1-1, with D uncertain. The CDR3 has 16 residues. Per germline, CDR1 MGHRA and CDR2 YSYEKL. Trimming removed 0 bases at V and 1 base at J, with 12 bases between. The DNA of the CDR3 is TGCGCCAGCAGCCAAGATCTTCCCAGTAAGAACACTGAAGCTTTCTTT. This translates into CASSQDLPSKNTEAFF.

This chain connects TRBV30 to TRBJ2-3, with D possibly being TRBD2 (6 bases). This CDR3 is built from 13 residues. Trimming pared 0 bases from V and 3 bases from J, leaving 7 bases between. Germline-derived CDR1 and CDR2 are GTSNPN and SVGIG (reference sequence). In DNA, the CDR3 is TGTGCCTGGAGTGTACTAGCAACAGATACGCAGTATTTT. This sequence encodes CAWSVLATDTQYF.

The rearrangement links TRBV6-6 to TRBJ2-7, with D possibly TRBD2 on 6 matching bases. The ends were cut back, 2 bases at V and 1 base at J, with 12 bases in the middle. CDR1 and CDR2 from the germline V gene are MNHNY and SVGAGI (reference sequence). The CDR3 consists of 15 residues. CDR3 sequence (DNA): TGTGCCAGCAGTTACGAGGCGACTAGTTCCTACGAGCAGTACTTC. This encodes CASSYEATSSYEQYF.

The CDR3 DNA is TGTGCCAGCAGCCCCGGCGGCTACGAGCAGTACTTC. Encoded protein: CASSPGGYEQYF. The V call is TRBV11-2, the J call TRBJ2-7, with no clear D. The V end was cut by 5 bases, the J end by 3 bases, with 8 bases between. CDR1 is SGHAT, CDR2 FQNNGV, per germline. CDR3 length equals 12 residues.

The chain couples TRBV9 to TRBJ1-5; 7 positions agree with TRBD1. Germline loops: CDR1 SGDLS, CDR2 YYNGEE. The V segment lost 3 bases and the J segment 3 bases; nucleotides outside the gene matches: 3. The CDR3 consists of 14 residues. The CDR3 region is CASSAQGSNQPQHF. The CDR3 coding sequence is TGTGCCAGCAGCGCACAGGGGTCCAATCAGCCCCAGCATTTT.

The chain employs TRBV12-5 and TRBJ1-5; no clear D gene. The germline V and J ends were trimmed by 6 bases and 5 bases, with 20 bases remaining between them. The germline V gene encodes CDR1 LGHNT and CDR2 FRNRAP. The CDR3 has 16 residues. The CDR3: CASGNTNLDGHQPQHF. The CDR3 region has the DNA TGTGCTAGTGGCAACACCAATCTCGACGGACATCAGCCCCAGCATTTT.

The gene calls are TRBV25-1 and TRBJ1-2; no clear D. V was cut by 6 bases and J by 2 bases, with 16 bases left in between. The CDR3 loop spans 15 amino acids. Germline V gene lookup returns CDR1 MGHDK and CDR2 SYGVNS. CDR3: CASSSRLGGNYGYTF. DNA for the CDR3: TGTGCCAGCAGCTCACGGCTGGGCGGCAACTATGGCTACACCTTC.

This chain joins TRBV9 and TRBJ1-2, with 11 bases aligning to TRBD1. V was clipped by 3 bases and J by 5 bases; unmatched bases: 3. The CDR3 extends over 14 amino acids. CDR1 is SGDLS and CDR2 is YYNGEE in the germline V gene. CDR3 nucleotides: TGTGCCAGCAGCGCCGGACAGGGGGCTTATGGCTACACCTTC. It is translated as CASSAGQGAYGYTF.

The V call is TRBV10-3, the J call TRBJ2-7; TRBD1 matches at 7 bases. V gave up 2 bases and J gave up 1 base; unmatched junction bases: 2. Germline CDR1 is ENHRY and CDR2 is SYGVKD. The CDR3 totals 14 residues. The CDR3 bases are TGTGCCATCAGTGAGGGGACAGAATCCTACGAGCAGTACTTC. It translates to CAISEGTESYEQYF.

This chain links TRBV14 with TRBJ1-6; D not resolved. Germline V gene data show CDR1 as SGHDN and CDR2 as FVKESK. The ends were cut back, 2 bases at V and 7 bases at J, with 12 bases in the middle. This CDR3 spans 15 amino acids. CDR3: CASSQSWGPNSPLHF. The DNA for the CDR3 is TGTGCCAGCAGCCAAAGCTGGGGTCCCAATTCACCCCTCCACTTT.

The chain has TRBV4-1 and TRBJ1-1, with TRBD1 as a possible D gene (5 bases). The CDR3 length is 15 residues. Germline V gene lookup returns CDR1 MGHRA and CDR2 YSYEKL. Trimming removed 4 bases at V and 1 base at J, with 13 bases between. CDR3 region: CASSRRGGENTEAFF. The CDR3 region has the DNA TGCGCCAGCAGCCGGAGGGGCGGGGAGAACACTGAAGCTTTCTTT.

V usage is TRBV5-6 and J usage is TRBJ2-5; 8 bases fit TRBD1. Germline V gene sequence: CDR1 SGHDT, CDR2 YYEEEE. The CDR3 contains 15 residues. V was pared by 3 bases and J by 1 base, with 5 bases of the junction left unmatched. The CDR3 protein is CASSWGTGVQETQYF. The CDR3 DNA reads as TGTGCCAGCAGCTGGGGGACAGGAGTCCAAGAGACCCAGTACTTC.

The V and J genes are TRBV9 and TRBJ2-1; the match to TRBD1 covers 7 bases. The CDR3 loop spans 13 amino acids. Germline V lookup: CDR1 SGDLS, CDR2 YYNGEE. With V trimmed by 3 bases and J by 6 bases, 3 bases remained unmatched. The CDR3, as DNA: TGTGCCAGCAGCGCTGGACAGGCCAATGAGCAGTTCTTC. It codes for CASSAGQANEQFF. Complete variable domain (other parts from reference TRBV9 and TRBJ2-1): DSGVTQTPKHLITATGQRVTLRCSPRSGDLSVYWYQQSLDQGLQFLIQYYNGEERAKGNILERFSAQQFPDLHSELNLSSLELGDSALYFCASSAGQANEQFFGPGTRLTVL.

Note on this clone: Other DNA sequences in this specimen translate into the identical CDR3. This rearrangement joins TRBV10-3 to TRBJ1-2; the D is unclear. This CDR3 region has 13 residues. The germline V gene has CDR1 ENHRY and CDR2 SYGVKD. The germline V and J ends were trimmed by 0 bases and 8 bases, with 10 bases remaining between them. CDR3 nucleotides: TGTGCCATCAGTGAGTCGGCAGGCCACGGCTACACCTTC. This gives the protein CAISESAGHGYTF.

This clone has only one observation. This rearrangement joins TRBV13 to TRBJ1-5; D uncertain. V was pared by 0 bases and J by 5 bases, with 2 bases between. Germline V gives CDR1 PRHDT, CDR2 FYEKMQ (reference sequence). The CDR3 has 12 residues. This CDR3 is CASSLGDQPQHF. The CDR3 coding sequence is TGTGCCAGCAGCTTAGGCGATCAGCCCCAGCATTTT.

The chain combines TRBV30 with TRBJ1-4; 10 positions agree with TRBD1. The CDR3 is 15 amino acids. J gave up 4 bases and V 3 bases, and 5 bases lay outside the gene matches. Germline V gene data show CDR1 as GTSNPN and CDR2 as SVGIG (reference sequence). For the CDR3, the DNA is TGTGCCTGGAGCCCGGGGACAGGGGATAATGAAAAACTGTTTTTT. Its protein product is CAWSPGTGDNEKLFF. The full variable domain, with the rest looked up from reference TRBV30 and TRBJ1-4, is SQTIHQWPATLVQPVGSPLSLECTVEGTSNPNLYWYRQAAGRGLQLLFYSVGIGQISSEVPQNLSASRPQDRQFILSSKKLLLSDSGFYLCAWSPGTGDNEKLFFGSGTQLSVL.

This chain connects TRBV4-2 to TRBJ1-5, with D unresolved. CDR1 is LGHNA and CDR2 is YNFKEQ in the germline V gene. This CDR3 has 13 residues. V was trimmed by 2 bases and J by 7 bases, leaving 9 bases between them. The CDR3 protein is CASSQHLGQPQHF. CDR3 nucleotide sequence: TGTGCCAGCAGCCAACATCTTGGCCAGCCCCAGCATTTT.

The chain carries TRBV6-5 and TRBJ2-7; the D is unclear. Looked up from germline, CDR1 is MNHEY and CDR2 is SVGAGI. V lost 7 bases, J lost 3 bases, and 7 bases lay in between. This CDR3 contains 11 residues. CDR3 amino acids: CASMQNYEQYF. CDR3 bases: TGTGCCAGCATGCAAAACTACGAGCAGTACTTC.

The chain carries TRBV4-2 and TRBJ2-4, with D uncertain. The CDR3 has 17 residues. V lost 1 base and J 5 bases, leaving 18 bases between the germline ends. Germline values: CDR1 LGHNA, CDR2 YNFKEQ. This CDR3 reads CASSQGSTTTTQNIQYF. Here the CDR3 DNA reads TGTGCCAGCAGCCAAGGATCGACAACCACCACGCAAAACATTCAGTACTTC.

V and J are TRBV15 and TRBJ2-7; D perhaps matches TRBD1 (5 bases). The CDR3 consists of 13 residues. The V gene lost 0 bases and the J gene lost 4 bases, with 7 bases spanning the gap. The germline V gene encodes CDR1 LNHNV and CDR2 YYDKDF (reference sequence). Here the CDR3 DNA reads TGTGCCACCAGCAGAGACCAGGGTTACGAGCAGTACTTC. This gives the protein CATSRDQGYEQYF.

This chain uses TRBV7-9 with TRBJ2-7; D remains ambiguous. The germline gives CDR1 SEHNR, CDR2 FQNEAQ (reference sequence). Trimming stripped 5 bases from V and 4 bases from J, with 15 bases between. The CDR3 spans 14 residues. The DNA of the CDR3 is TGTGCCAGCAGCGCCGGAAATGTTTGGTACGAGCAGTACTTC. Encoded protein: CASSAGNVWYEQYF.